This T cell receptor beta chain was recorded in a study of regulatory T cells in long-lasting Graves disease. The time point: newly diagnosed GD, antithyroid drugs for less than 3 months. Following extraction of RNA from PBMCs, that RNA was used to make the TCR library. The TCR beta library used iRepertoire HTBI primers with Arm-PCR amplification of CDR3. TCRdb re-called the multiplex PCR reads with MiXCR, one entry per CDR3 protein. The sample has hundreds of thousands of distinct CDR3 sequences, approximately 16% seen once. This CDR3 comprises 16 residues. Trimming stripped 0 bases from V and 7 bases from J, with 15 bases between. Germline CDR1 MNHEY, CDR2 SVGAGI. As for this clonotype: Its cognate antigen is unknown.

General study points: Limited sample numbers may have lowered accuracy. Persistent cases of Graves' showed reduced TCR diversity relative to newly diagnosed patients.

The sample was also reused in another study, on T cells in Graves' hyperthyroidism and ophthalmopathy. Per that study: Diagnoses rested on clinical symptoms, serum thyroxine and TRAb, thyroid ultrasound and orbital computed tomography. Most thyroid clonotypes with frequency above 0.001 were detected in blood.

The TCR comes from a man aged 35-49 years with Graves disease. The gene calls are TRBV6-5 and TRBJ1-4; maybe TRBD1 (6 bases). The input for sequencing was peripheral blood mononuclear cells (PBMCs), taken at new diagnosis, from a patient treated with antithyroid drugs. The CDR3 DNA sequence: TGTGCCAGCAGTTACTCCATACAGGGCCGTCGTGAAAAACTGTTTTTT. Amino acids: CASSYSIQGRREKLFF.